Following are 16 T cell receptor beta chains from one sample sequenced in a study of OX40 agonist ivuxolimab in advanced cancers. Sequencing used immunoSEQ multiplex PCR; TCRdb keeps in-frame clones, though not all of them. This table holds some 75,000 clones, about 85% found once. Sequences were derived from CD4+ or CD8+ T cells sorted from blood, sampled in a trial of the OX40 agonist ivuxolimab. The receptors here all came from an adult with an advanced solid tumor such as melanoma, head and neck, liver or kidney cancer.

The genes are TRBV28 and TRBJ2-7, with a tentative D call TRBD1 (5 bases). This CDR3 is 12 amino acids long. Germline V gene lookup returns CDR1 MDHEN and CDR2 SYDVKM. V lost 5 bases and J 6 bases, leaving 11 bases between the germline ends. The CDR3 bases are TGTGCCAGCAGTCTCGACAGCCTCGAGCAGTACTTC. This sequence encodes CASSLDSLEQYF.

In nucleotides, the CDR3 is TGTGCCAGCAGTACATTCAGCGGAATAAACACCGGGGAGCTGTTTTTT. Its protein product is CASSTFSGINTGELFF. The chain joins TRBV7-6 to TRBJ2-2; maybe TRBD2 (5 bases). CDR1 is SGHVS and CDR2 is FNYEAQ in the germline V gene. The ends were cut back, 6 bases at V and 2 bases at J, with 16 bases in the middle. The CDR3 contains 16 residues.

The chain has TRBV7-9 and TRBJ1-4; the D is unclear. Per the germline V gene, CDR1 is SEHNR and CDR2 is FQNEAQ (reference sequence). The CDR3 consists of 15 residues. The germline V and J ends were trimmed by 4 bases and 8 bases, with 17 bases remaining between them. CDR3 loop: CASSSDAWEKEKLFF. In nucleotides, the CDR3 is TGTGCCAGCAGCTCGGACGCATGGGAGAAAGAAAAACTGTTTTTT.

The chain uses TRBV5-6 and TRBJ2-7, with D tentatively TRBD2 (5 bases). The CDR3 is made up of 14 amino acids. CDR1 is SGHDT and CDR2 is YYEEEE in the germline V gene. Trimming left V 5 bases short and J 6 bases short, with 18 bases between. CDR3: CASSLGRGIVEQYF. In nucleotides, the CDR3 is TGTGCCAGCAGTTTAGGACGGGGAATTGTCGAGCAGTACTTC.

The chain employs TRBV6-5 and TRBJ2-7; 9 bases align to TRBD1. Looked up from germline, CDR1 is MNHEY and CDR2 is SVGAGI. This CDR3 is 13 amino acids long. J lost 6 bases, V lost 5 bases, and 5 bases had no gene match. In nucleotides, the CDR3 is TGTGCCAGCAGTACGGACAGGGGAGGCGAGCAGTACTTC. Translation gives CASSTDRGGEQYF.

The rearrangement links TRBV5-1 to TRBJ2-1, with 10 positions matching TRBD2. The V and J ends lost 6 bases and 9 bases, in that order; junction bases with no gene match: 15. The CDR3 totals 16 residues. Germline CDR1 SGHRS, CDR2 YFSETQ. In nucleotides, the CDR3 is TGCGCCAGCACGGGTAGAGAGCGGGGGGGCTTCGGTGAGCAGTTCTTC. Translation gives CASTGRERGGFGEQFF.

The J gene is TRBJ1-2, the V gene TRBV14; D is possibly TRBD1 (5 bases). CDR1 and CDR2 from the germline V gene are SGHDN and FVKESK. V lost 4 bases and J lost 2, with 8 bases in between. The CDR3 runs 13 residues. The CDR3 DNA is TGTGCCAGCAGCCCAGGGCTGAACTATGGCTACACCTTC. Its protein product is CASSPGLNYGYTF. The variable domain in full, with the rest retrieved from reference TRBV14 and TRBJ1-2, is EAGVTQFPSHSVIEKGQTVTLRCDPISGHDNLYWYRRVMGKEIKFLLHFVKESKQDESGMPNNRFLAERTGGTYSTLKVQPAELEDSGVYFCASSPGLNYGYTFGSGTRLTVV.

The V gene is TRBV15, the J gene TRBJ2-5, with D perhaps TRBD2 (6 bases). The CDR3 covers 14 residues. Germline CDR1 and CDR2: LNHNV and YYDKDF (reference sequence). Trimming shortened V by 5 bases and J by 4 bases, and 14 bases separated the two germline ends. CDR3 sequence: CATSLRGGGETQYF. DNA of the CDR3: TGTGCCACCAGCCTTCGTGGGGGAGGAGAGACCCAGTACTTC.

The CDR3 DNA follows: TGTGCCAGCAGTAGACAGGGGACCGGGGATCAGCCCCAGCATTTT. It codes for CASSRQGTGDQPQHF. This chain uses TRBV6-6 with TRBJ1-5; 8 nucleotides align to TRBD1. Germline V lookup: CDR1 MNHNY, CDR2 SVGAGI (reference sequence). CDR3 length: 15 residues. The V segment lost 5 bases and the J segment 5 bases; nucleotides outside the gene matches: 8.

A few counts support this clone. The rearrangement joins TRBV5-6 to TRBJ2-3; unclear D gene. V dropped 3 bases and J dropped 8 bases, with 13 bases sitting between them. Germline CDR1 and CDR2: SGHDT and YYEEEE. The CDR3 has 13 amino acids. The DNA for the CDR3 is TGTGCCAGCAGCTCCTTATCAACGGTTACGCAGTATTTT. It is translated as CASSSLSTVTQYF.

For the CDR3, the DNA is TGTGCCGGGGAGGAGCGTTTCACCGGGGAGCTGTTTTTT. It codes for CAGEERFTGELFF. The rearrangement uses TRBV5-4 and TRBJ2-2; D perhaps matches TRBD2 (6 bases). Germline CDR1 reads SGHNT; CDR2 reads YYREEE (reference sequence). The CDR3 is 13 residues long. Trimming took off 10 bases at V and 4 bases at J, with 14 bases between the two ends.

J is TRBJ2-5 and V is TRBV5-1, with a weak D call TRBD2 (5 bases). CDR1 and CDR2 from the germline V gene are SGHRS and YFSETQ. The CDR3 totals 16 residues. The ends were cut back, 1 base at V and 1 base at J, with 14 bases in the middle. The CDR3 bases are TGCGCCAGCAGCTTGCACCGGGGATTTTTCCAAGAGACCCAGTACTTC. Translation gives CASSLHRGFFQETQYF.

The chain recombines TRBV16 with TRBJ1-2; D not resolved. The CDR3 loop spans 14 amino acids. V lost 0 bases and J 5 bases, leaving 10 bases between the germline ends. Germline CDR1 and CDR2: KGHSY and FQNENV. The CDR3 DNA sequence: TGTGCCAGCAGCCAATCCTCCCAGCAGTATGGCTACACCTTC. Translating it yields CASSQSSQQYGYTF.

This clone was seen more than once but under ten times. The chain joins TRBV5-1 to TRBJ2-7, with TRBD1 matching 8 bases. CDR1 and CDR2 from the germline V gene are SGHRS and YFSETQ. This CDR3 has 14 residues. V lost 4 bases to trimming and J lost 5 bases; unmatched junction nucleotides: 8. The DNA of the CDR3 is TGCGCCAGCAGCCAGGGACAGGTCAGGAACGAGCAGTACTTC. It is translated as CASSQGQVRNEQYF.

The chain links TRBV12-5 to TRBJ1-2; D remains ambiguous. The V end lost 1 base, the J end lost 11 bases, and 11 bases lay between the germline ends. CDR3 size: 12 residues. The germline gives CDR1 LGHNT, CDR2 FRNRAP. CDR3 sequence reads: CASGLEERLYTF. The CDR3 nucleotides are TGTGCTAGTGGTTTGGAGGAAAGGTTATACACCTTC. Based on the CDR3 plus reference TRBV12-5 and TRBJ1-2, the full variable domain is DARVTQTPRHKVTEMGQEVTMRCQPILGHNTVFWYRQTMMQGLELLAYFRNRAPLDDSGMPKDRFSAEMPDATLATLKIQPSEPRDSAVYFCASGLEERLYTFGSGTRLTVV.

V and J are TRBV7-9 and TRBJ2-2; D possibly corresponds to TRBD2 (6 bases). V was cut by 5 bases and J by 3 bases, with 16 bases left in between. The germline V gene encodes CDR1 SEHNR and CDR2 FQNEAQ (reference sequence). The CDR3 length is 16 residues. The CDR3 spells CASSPSLAPYTGELFF. In DNA form, the CDR3 reads TGTGCCAGCAGCCCCTCACTAGCACCGTACACCGGGGAGCTGTTTTTT. The full variable domain, its missing parts supplied by reference TRBV7-9 and TRBJ2-2, is DTGVSQNPRHKITKRGQNVTFRCDPISEHNRLYWYRQTLGQGPEFLTYFQNEAQLEKSRLLSDRFSAERPKGSFSTLEIQRTEQGDSAMYLCASSPSLAPYTGELFFGEGSRLTVL.